These 8 T cell receptor beta chains share one sample of origin, sequenced in a study of CD8 T cells in ankylosing spondylitis. Using its own MiXCR run on the 5' RACE reads, TCRdb lists one record per CDR3 protein. In the table there are about 230,000 distinct CDR3 sequences, less than 9.5% of which are singletons. The material sequenced was blood, either unsorted or a sorted T cell fraction (not recorded which). These receptors all stem from a female donor with ankylosing spondylitis or in good health (not recorded which).

This clonotype was observed a few times. This sequence joins TRBV7-9 and TRBJ1-1; D remains unclear. This CDR3 is built from 15 residues. Deletions cut 0 bases from V and 1 base from J, with 9 bases between. Germline loops: CDR1 SEHNR, CDR2 FQNEAQ (reference sequence). The CDR3 loop reads CASSLAGSSNTEAFF. CDR3 coding DNA: TGTGCCAGCAGCTTAGCTGGATCCTCGAACACTGAAGCTTTCTTT.

This clonotype has only a few counts. The gene calls are TRBV7-6 and TRBJ2-7, with 10 bases that match TRBD2. The CDR3 runs 16 residues. J was trimmed by 0 bases and V by 1 base; bases with no gene match: 3. The V gene's germline CDR1 is SGHVS and CDR2 FNYEAQ. Here the CDR3 reads CASSLEASGSSYEQYF. The CDR3, as DNA: TGTGCCAGCAGCTTAGAAGCTAGCGGGAGCTCCTACGAGCAGTACTTC.

Points on this clonotype: A much larger clone differs from this one at a single base, so this may be a read error. The V call is TRBV20-1, the J call TRBJ1-4; 10 bases are shared with TRBD1. The CDR3 has 16 amino acids. Germline V gene sequence: CDR1 DFQATT, CDR2 SNEGSKA (reference sequence). The trim removed 1 base at V and 8 bases at J, leaving 10 bases unmatched. The CDR3 DNA follows: TGCAGTGCTAGAGGTGTGGGGACAGGGGAGGGCGAAAAACTGTTTTTT. It yields the protein CSARGVGTGEGEKLFF.

This clonotype was detected many times. The chain recombines TRBV5-1 with TRBJ2-7; D may match TRBD1 or TRBD2 (6 bases each). From germline, CDR1 is SGHRS and CDR2 YFSETQ. This CDR3 is built from 15 residues. The V end was cut by 4 bases, the J end by 2 bases, with 16 bases between. This CDR3 is CASSKLGGGAYEQYF. The CDR3 DNA follows: TGCGCCAGCAGCAAACTGGGGGGCGGGGCCTACGAGCAGTACTTC.

This clonotype appeared many times. A read error may produce the germline difference seen at one junction end. The rearrangement joins TRBV6-2 or TRBV6-3 to TRBJ2-1; the D gene is possibly TRBD2 (5 bases). This CDR3 contains 15 residues. CDR1 and CDR2 (germline): MNHEY, SVGEGT. The CDR3 sequence is CASSSGWAAYNEQFF. CDR3 DNA: TGTGCCAGCAGTTCGGGGTGGGCTGCTTACAACGAGCAGTTCTTC.

This clonotype was seen many times. The gene calls are TRBV20-1 and TRBJ1-1; no firm D call. Germline V gene sequence: CDR1 DFQATT, CDR2 SNEGSKA (reference sequence). Trimming removed 6 bases at V and 3 bases at J, with 23 bases between. CDR3 length: 16 residues. The CDR3 DNA reads TGCAGTGCACTAGGGCAGTCCCCCGAGGTGGACACTGAAGCTTTCTTT. It translates to CSALGQSPEVDTEAFF.

This clonotype has ten or more counts. V is TRBV27 and J is TRBJ1-4; a weak D match, TRBD1 (6 bases). CDR3 length equals 16 residues. Germline V lookup: CDR1 MNHEY, CDR2 SMNVEV (reference sequence). V lost 1 base and J 3 bases, leaving 12 bases between the germline ends. CDR3 bases: TGTGCCAGCAGTTTATTTCAGGGGCGAGCTAATGAAAAACTGTTTTTT. The encoded protein is CASSLFQGRANEKLFF.

This chain uses TRBV11-2 with TRBJ2-5; 12 bases agree with TRBD2. The CDR3 is made up of 16 amino acids. Germline V CDR1 and CDR2: SGHAT, FQNNGV. The ends lost 4 bases at V and 4 bases at J; junction bases unmatched: 7. The CDR3 loop reads CASSSGLAGRGETQYF. The CDR3 nucleotides are TGTGCCAGCAGCTCGGGACTAGCGGGTAGAGGAGAGACCCAGTACTTC.